Listed below are T cell receptor beta chains from one sample, sequenced in a study of siplizumab effects on memory and regulatory T cells. Produced via immunoSEQ multiplex PCR; TCRdb's table is partial and in-frame only. Of over 80,000 clones in the sample, approximately 88% are singletons; the top ten hold 1.5%. What was sequenced was Tregs sorted from blood. These receptors were collected from a human donor in good health. Each CDR3 is given with its conserved first and last residue. Each record gives: J gene, V gene, CDR3 length, D gene, clone size, CDR3 DNA, CDR3 protein. D genes are given only for firm matches. Rows give clone size only sometimes, using once, few, many, or a class for an expanded clone.

J gene: TRBJ1-1
V gene: TRBV10-3
CDR3 length: 14
D gene: -
clone size: -
CDR3 DNA: TGTGCCATCAGTGACGCGTGGCAGGAGACTGAAGCTTTCTTT
CDR3 protein: CAISDAWQETEAFF

J gene: TRBJ2-1
V gene: TRBV9
CDR3 length: 15
D gene: -
clone size: -
CDR3 DNA: TGTGCCAGCAGCCCCCGAGCGTCAACCCACAATGAGCAGTTCTTC
CDR3 protein: CASSPRASTHNEQFF

J gene: TRBJ2-7
V gene: TRBV7-4
CDR3 length: 18
D gene: -
clone size: -
CDR3 DNA: TGTGCCAGCAGCCCCTATACTCTCCGAGGCAACCCACCCTACGAGCAGTACTTC
CDR3 protein: CASSPYTLRGNPPYEQYF

J gene: TRBJ1-6
V gene: TRBV5-1
CDR3 length: 15
D gene: -
clone size: -
CDR3 DNA: TGCGCCAGCAGCTTGATGACAGGTTATAATTCACCCCTCCACTTT
CDR3 protein: CASSLMTGYNSPLHF

J gene: TRBJ2-7
V gene: TRBV5-5
CDR3 length: 11
D gene: -
clone size: -
CDR3 DNA: TGTGCCAGCAGCAGGACCTACGAGCAGTACTTC
CDR3 protein: CASSRTYEQYF

J gene: TRBJ1-2
V gene: TRBV10-3
CDR3 length: 14
D gene: -
clone size: -
CDR3 DNA: TGTGCCATCTGGAGGCAGAAGGGAGACTATGGCTACACCTTC
CDR3 protein: CAIWRQKGDYGYTF

J gene: TRBJ1-1
V gene: TRBV29-1
CDR3 length: 12
D gene: -
clone size: once
CDR3 DNA: TGCAGCGGAAGCCTACCAAACACTGAAGCTTTCTTT
CDR3 protein: CSGSLPNTEAFF

J gene: TRBJ1-2
V gene: TRBV19
CDR3 length: 15
D gene: TRBD1
clone size: -
CDR3 DNA: TGTGCCAGTAGTAGCCTACAGGGGGCCCTCTATGGCTACACCTTC
CDR3 protein: CASSSLQGALYGYTF

J gene: TRBJ1-2
V gene: TRBV12-5
CDR3 length: 21
D gene: TRBD1
clone size: -
CDR3 DNA: TGTGCTAGTGGTTTGGTACAAGCAACAGGGGGCCGCCCTATAGCTAACTATGGCTACACCTTC
CDR3 protein: CASGLVQATGGRPIANYGYTF

J gene: TRBJ1-1
V gene: TRBV27
CDR3 length: 14
D gene: -
clone size: -
CDR3 DNA: TGTGCCAGCAGTTTATCGTTGGCGGACACTGAAGCTTTCTTT
CDR3 protein: CASSLSLADTEAFF

J gene: TRBJ1-1
V gene: TRBV2
CDR3 length: 11
D gene: -
clone size: -
CDR3 DNA: TGTGCCAGCAGCAGGGAGACTGAAGCTTTCTTT
CDR3 protein: CASSRETEAFF

J gene: TRBJ1-2
V gene: TRBV5-4
CDR3 length: 16
D gene: TRBD1
clone size: -
CDR3 DNA: TGTGCCAGCAGCGGCAGACAGGGGATGTCTTACTATGGCTACACCTTC
CDR3 protein: CASSGRQGMSYYGYTF

J gene: TRBJ2-1
V gene: TRBV10-3
CDR3 length: 12
D gene: -
clone size: once
CDR3 DNA: TGTGCCATCAATAGCGGCCTCAATGAGCAGTTCTTC
CDR3 protein: CAINSGLNEQFF

J gene: TRBJ2-1
V gene: TRBV7-9
CDR3 length: 19
D gene: TRBD2
clone size: -
CDR3 DNA: TGTGCCAGCTCCTGGACCGCGCAAGGGCGGGGGGGAACCTACAATGAGCAGTTCTTC
CDR3 protein: CASSWTAQGRGGTYNEQFF

J gene: TRBJ2-1
V gene: TRBV20-1
CDR3 length: 10
D gene: -
clone size: -
CDR3 DNA: TGCAGTGCTAGCGACAATGAGCAGTTCTTC
CDR3 protein: CSASDNEQFF

J gene: TRBJ2-2
V gene: TRBV29-1
CDR3 length: 15
D gene: TRBD1
clone size: -
CDR3 DNA: TGCAGCGGCTGGACAGGGGGCGCGAGCACCGGGGAGCTGTTTTTT
CDR3 protein: CSGWTGGASTGELFF

J gene: TRBJ2-7
V gene: TRBV6-6
CDR3 length: 15
D gene: TRBD1
clone size: -
CDR3 DNA: TGTGCCAGCAGTTACTCGGGGGACAGTTTCTACGAGCAGTACTTC
CDR3 protein: CASSYSGDSFYEQYF

J gene: TRBJ1-2
V gene: TRBV19
CDR3 length: 14
D gene: TRBD1
clone size: -
CDR3 DNA: TGTGCCAGTAGTATAGTCTGGACAGGGGGTTACTACACCTTC
CDR3 protein: CASSIVWTGGYYTF

J gene: TRBJ1-1
V gene: TRBV10-3
CDR3 length: 14
D gene: TRBD1
clone size: -
CDR3 DNA: TGTGCCATCAGTTGGGACAGGGGGAACACTGAAGCTTTCTTT
CDR3 protein: CAISWDRGNTEAFF

J gene: TRBJ1-6
V gene: TRBV19
CDR3 length: 14
D gene: -
clone size: once
CDR3 DNA: TGTGCCAGTACTTCAGTGGGGGCGCGTTCACCCCTCCACTTT
CDR3 protein: CASTSVGARSPLHF

J gene: TRBJ2-3
V gene: TRBV5-1
CDR3 length: 14
D gene: -
clone size: -
CDR3 DNA: TGCGCCAGCAGCTTGGCTCAGGTACCAGATACGCAGTATTTT
CDR3 protein: CASSLAQVPDTQYF

J gene: TRBJ2-1
V gene: TRBV7-8
CDR3 length: 15
D gene: -
clone size: -
CDR3 DNA: TGTGCCAGCAGCCGAGGGGATTTTGGGGCCCATGAGCAGTTCTTC
CDR3 protein: CASSRGDFGAHEQFF

J gene: TRBJ1-3
V gene: TRBV28
CDR3 length: 15
D gene: -
clone size: -
CDR3 DNA: TGTGCCAGCAGTTTAGGAGCTACGGGAGGAAACACCATATATTTT
CDR3 protein: CASSLGATGGNTIYF

J gene: TRBJ1-5
V gene: TRBV6-1
CDR3 length: 14
D gene: -
clone size: medium-sized
CDR3 DNA: TGTGCCAGCAGTGAAAATACAGGGAACCAGCCCCAGCATTTT
CDR3 protein: CASSENTGNQPQHF

J gene: TRBJ1-1
V gene: TRBV2
CDR3 length: 13
D gene: TRBD1
clone size: -
CDR3 DNA: TGTGCCAGCGGTGGGGACAGGGGCACTGAAGCTTTCTTT
CDR3 protein: CASGGDRGTEAFF

J gene: TRBJ2-2
V gene: TRBV5-1
CDR3 length: 14
D gene: -
clone size: -
CDR3 DNA: TGCGCCAGCACCCCTATAACCGGGGCCGGGGAGCTGTTTTTT
CDR3 protein: CASTPITGAGELFF

J gene: TRBJ2-7
V gene: TRBV27
CDR3 length: 12
D gene: -
clone size: once
CDR3 DNA: TGTGCCAGCCCGATAAACAGGGACGAGCAGTACTTC
CDR3 protein: CASPINRDEQYF

J gene: TRBJ1-6
V gene: TRBV5-1
CDR3 length: 13
D gene: -
clone size: few
CDR3 DNA: TGCGCCAGCAGCCCGGGGGTAGGTTCACCCCTCCACTTT
CDR3 protein: CASSPGVGSPLHF

J gene: TRBJ1-2
V gene: TRBV2
CDR3 length: 13
D gene: -
clone size: once
CDR3 DNA: TGTGCCAGCCGATACAGCAACATCTATGGCTACACCTTC
CDR3 protein: CASRYSNIYGYTF

J gene: TRBJ2-6
V gene: TRBV28
CDR3 length: 17
D gene: -
clone size: -
CDR3 DNA: TGTGCCAGCAGTGAACCGGGACGGAGCTCTGGGGCCAACGTCCTGACTTTC
CDR3 protein: CASSEPGRSSGANVLTF

J gene: TRBJ1-5
V gene: TRBV2
CDR3 length: 15
D gene: TRBD1
clone size: -
CDR3 DNA: TGTGCCAGCAGTGGACAGGGGGCGATTTCGCAGCCCCAGCATTTT
CDR3 protein: CASSGQGAISQPQHF

J gene: TRBJ1-2
V gene: TRBV7-2
CDR3 length: 15
D gene: -
clone size: -
CDR3 DNA: TGTGCCAGCAGTGTCCCCCGGGGCCCCACTTATGGCTACACCTTC
CDR3 protein: CASSVPRGPTYGYTF

J gene: TRBJ1-6
V gene: TRBV28
CDR3 length: 17
D gene: -
clone size: -
CDR3 DNA: TGTGCCAGCAGTCACCCCCGAAGGGGAACATATAATTCACCCCTCCACTTT
CDR3 protein: CASSHPRRGTYNSPLHF

J gene: TRBJ1-1
V gene: TRBV6-5
CDR3 length: 13
D gene: -
clone size: -
CDR3 DNA: TGTGCCAGCAGTCACCCCCGGGAACTGGGGGCTTTCTTT
CDR3 protein: CASSHPRELGAFF

J gene: TRBJ1-6
V gene: TRBV7-3
CDR3 length: 13
D gene: -
clone size: few
CDR3 DNA: TGTGCCAGCAGCGACAGTGGCAATTCACCCCTCCACTTT
CDR3 protein: CASSDSGNSPLHF

J gene: TRBJ1-1
V gene: TRBV7-3
CDR3 length: 14
D gene: -
clone size: -
CDR3 DNA: TGTGCCAGCAGCTTATTAGCCGGTGGCACTGAAGCTTTCTTT
CDR3 protein: CASSLLAGGTEAFF

J gene: TRBJ1-1
V gene: TRBV20-1
CDR3 length: 11
D gene: TRBD1
clone size: -
CDR3 DNA: TGCAGTGCCCGGGACAGAGAGGGGGCTTTCTTT
CDR3 protein: CSARDREGAFF

J gene: TRBJ2-7
V gene: TRBV6-5
CDR3 length: 14
D gene: TRBD2
clone size: -
CDR3 DNA: TGTGCCAGCAGTCGCTCTAGCGGGGTATACGAGCAGTACTTC
CDR3 protein: CASSRSSGVYEQYF

J gene: TRBJ2-1
V gene: TRBV6-5
CDR3 length: 15
D gene: -
clone size: -
CDR3 DNA: TGTGCCAGCAGTTACTCTGTACAGGGCCTCGATGAGCAGTTCTTC
CDR3 protein: CASSYSVQGLDEQFF

J gene: TRBJ1-2
V gene: TRBV6-1
CDR3 length: 12
D gene: -
clone size: -
CDR3 DNA: TGTGCCAGCAGTGTTTGGGTTGGCGGCTACACCTTC
CDR3 protein: CASSVWVGGYTF

J gene: TRBJ1-2
V gene: TRBV11-2
CDR3 length: 14
D gene: -
clone size: -
CDR3 DNA: TGTGCCAGCAGCTTAGGAACGGATATGCGTGGCTACACCTTC
CDR3 protein: CASSLGTDMRGYTF

J gene: TRBJ1-6
V gene: TRBV7-9
CDR3 length: 16
D gene: -
clone size: -
CDR3 DNA: TGTGCCAGCAGTATAGGAGCGGGCGGGGGACGGTCACCCCTCCACTTT
CDR3 protein: CASSIGAGGGRSPLHF